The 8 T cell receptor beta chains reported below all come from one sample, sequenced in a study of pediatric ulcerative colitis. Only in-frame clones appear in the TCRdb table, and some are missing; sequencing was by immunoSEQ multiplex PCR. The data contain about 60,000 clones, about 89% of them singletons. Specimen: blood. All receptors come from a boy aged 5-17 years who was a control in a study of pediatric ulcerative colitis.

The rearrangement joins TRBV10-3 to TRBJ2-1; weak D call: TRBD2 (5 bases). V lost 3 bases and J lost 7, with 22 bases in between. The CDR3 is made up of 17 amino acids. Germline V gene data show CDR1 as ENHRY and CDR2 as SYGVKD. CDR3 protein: CAISEVIARYTQNEQFF. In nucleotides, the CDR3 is TGTGCCATCAGTGAAGTAATAGCGAGATATACACAGAATGAGCAGTTCTTC.

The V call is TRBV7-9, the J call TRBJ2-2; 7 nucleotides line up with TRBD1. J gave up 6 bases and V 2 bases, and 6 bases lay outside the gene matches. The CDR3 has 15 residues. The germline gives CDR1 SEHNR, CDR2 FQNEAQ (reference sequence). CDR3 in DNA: TGTGCCAGCAGCTTAAGGCAGGGGGATCCCGGGGAGCTGTTTTTT. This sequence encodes CASSLRQGDPGELFF.

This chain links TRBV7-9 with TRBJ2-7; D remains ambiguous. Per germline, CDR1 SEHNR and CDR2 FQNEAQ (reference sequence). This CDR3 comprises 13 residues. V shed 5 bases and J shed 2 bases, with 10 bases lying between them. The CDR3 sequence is CASSPEVPYEQYF. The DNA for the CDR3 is TGTGCCAGCAGCCCTGAAGTTCCCTACGAGCAGTACTTC.

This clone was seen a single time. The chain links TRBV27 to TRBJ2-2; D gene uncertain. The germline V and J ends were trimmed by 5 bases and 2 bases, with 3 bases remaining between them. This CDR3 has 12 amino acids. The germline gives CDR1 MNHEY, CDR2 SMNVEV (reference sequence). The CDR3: CASSPNTGELFF. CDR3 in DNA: TGTGCCAGCAGTCCTAACACCGGGGAGCTGTTTTTT.

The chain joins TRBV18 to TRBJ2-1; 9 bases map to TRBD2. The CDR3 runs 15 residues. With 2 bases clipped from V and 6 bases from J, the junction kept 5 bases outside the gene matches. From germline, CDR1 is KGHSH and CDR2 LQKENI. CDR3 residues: CASSPLGLASNEQFF. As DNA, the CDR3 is TGTGCCAGCTCACCATTGGGACTAGCCTCCAATGAGCAGTTCTTC. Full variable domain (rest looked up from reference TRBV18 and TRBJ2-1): NAGVMQNPRHLVRRRGQEARLRCSPMKGHSHVYWYRQLPEEGLKFMVYLQKENIIDESGMPKERFSAEFPKEGPSILRIQQVVRGDSAAYFCASSPLGLASNEQFFGPGTRLTVL.

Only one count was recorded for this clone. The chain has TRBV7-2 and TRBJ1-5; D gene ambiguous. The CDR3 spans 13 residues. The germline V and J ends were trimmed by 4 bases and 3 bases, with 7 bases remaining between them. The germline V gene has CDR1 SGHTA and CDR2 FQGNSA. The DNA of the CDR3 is TGTGCCAGCAGCTGGGTTGTCAATCAGCCCCAGCATTTT. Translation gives CASSWVVNQPQHF.

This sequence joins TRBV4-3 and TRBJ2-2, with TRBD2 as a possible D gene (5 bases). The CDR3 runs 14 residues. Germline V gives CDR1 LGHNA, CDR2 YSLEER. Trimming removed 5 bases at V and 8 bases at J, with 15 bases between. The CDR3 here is CASSVLSGEGELFF. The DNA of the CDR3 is TGCGCCAGCAGCGTCCTGAGCGGCGAGGGGGAGCTGTTTTTT.

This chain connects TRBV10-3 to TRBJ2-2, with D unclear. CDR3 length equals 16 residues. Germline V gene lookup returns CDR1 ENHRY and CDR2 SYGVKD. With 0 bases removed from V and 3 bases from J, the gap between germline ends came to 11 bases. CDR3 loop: CAISESIIRDTGELFF. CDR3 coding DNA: TGTGCCATCAGTGAGTCGATAATTCGGGACACCGGGGAGCTGTTTTTT.